This note documents a single TCR beta chain sequence. Its antigen is unidentified. This entry belongs to a study of T-cell memory formation after mild COVID-19. Study results and limitations: CD8+ contracting clones occupied EMRA, while CD4+ ones occupied mainly CM and EM. A subset of responding clones appeared in pre-infection memory, suggesting cross-reactive memory joined.

The CDR3 sequence is 12 residues long. Trimming shortened V by 1 base and J by 13 bases, and 11 bases separated the two germline ends. The germline V gene encodes CDR1 SGHAT and CDR2 FQNNGV. Barcoded TCR alpha and TCR beta cDNA libraries with UMIs came from 5'RACE using constant-segment primers. One entry per CDR3 protein, called by TCRdb with MiXCR from the 5' RACE reads. The sample holds around 210,000 distinct CDR3 sequences, approximately 10% seen once. The specimen was PBMCs or a T cell subset sorted from them (not recorded which). This clonotype was sampled from a man aged 18 to 30 who had mild COVID-19 (a few samples of this study predate the infection). Cell type and time point are not known. V is TRBV11-2 and J is TRBJ1-5; D is possibly TRBD1 (6 bases). The CDR3, as DNA: TGTGCCAGCAGCTTAGTACAGGGTTTGCAGCATTTT. Its protein product is CASSLVQGLQHF.